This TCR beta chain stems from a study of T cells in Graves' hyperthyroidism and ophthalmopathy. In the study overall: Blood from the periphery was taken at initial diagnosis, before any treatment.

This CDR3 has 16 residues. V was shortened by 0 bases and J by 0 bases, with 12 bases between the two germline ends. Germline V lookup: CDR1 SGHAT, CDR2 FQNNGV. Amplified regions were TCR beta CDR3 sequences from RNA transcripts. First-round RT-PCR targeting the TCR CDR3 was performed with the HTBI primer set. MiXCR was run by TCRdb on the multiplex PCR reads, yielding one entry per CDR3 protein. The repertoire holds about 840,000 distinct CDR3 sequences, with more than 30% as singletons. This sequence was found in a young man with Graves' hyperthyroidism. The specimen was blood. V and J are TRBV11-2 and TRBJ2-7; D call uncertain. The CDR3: CASSLDLGIGSYEQYF. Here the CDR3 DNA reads TGTGCCAGCAGCTTAGATTTGGGGATCGGCTCCTACGAGCAGTACTTC.